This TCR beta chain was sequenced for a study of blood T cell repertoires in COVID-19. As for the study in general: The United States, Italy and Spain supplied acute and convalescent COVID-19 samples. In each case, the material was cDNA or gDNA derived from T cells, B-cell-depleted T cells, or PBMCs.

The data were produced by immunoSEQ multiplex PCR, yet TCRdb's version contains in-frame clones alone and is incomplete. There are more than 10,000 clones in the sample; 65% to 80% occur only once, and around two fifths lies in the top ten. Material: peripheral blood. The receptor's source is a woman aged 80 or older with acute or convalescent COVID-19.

CDR3 residues: CATSSLGQGYNGYTF. The CDR3 bases are TGTGCCACCAGCAGCCTCGGACAGGGGTATAACGGCTACACCTTC. This chain joins TRBV15 and TRBJ1-2, with 9 positions matching TRBD1. CDR1 and CDR2 (germline): LNHNV, YYDKDF (reference sequence). The V and J ends lost 3 bases and 8 bases, in that order; junction bases with no gene match: 10. This CDR3 comprises 15 residues. Full variable domain (missing parts from reference TRBV15 and TRBJ1-2): DAMVIQNPRYQVTQFGKPVTLSCSQTLNHNVMYWYQQKSSQAPKLLFHYYDKDFNNEADTPDNFQSRRPNTSFCFLDIRSPGLGDTAMYLCATSSLGQGYNGYTFGSGTRLTVV.